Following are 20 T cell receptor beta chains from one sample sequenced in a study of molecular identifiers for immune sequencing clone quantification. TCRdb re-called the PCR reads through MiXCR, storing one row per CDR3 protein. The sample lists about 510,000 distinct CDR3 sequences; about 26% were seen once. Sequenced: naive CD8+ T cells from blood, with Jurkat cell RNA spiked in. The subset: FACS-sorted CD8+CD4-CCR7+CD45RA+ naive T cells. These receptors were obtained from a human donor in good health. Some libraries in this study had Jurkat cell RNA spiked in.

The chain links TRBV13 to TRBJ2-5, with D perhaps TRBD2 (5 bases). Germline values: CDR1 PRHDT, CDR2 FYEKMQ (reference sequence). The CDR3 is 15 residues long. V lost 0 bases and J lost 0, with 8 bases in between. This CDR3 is CASSLGGKYQETQYF. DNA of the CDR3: TGTGCCAGCAGCTTAGGCGGGAAGTACCAAGAGACCCAGTACTTC.

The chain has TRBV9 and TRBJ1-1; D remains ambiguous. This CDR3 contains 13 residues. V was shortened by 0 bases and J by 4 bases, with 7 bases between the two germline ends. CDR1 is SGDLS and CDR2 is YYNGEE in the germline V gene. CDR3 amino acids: CASSVGASTEAFF. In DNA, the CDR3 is TGTGCCAGCAGCGTAGGGGCGAGCACTGAAGCTTTCTTT.

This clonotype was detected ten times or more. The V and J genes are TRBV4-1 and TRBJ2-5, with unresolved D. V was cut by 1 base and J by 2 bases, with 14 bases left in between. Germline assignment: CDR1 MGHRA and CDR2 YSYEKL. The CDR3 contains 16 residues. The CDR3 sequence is CASSQGTAPLQETQYF. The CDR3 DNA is TGCGCCAGCAGCCAAGGGACCGCGCCCCTACAAGAGACCCAGTACTTC.

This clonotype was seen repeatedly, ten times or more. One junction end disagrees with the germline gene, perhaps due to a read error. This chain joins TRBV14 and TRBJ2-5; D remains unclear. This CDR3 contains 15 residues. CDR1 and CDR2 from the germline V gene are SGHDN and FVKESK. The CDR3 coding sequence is TGTGCCAGCAGCCAAGATTTAGGGTTTAGAGGCGCCCTTGACTTC. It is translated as CASSQDLGFRGALDF.

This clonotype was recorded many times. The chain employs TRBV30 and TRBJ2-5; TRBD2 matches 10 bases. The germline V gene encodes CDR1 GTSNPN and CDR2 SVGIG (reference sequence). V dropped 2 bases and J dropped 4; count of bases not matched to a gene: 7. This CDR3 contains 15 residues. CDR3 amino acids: CAWSSEAGGGETQYF. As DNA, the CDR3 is TGTGCCTGGAGTAGTGAAGCGGGAGGGGGAGAGACCCAGTACTTC.

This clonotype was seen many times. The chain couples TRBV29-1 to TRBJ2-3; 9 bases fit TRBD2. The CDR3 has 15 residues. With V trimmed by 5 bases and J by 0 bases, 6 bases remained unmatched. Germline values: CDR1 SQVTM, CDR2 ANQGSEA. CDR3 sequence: CSVTHSGGSTDTQYF. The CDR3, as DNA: TGCAGCGTTACTCATAGCGGGGGAAGCACAGATACGCAGTATTTT.

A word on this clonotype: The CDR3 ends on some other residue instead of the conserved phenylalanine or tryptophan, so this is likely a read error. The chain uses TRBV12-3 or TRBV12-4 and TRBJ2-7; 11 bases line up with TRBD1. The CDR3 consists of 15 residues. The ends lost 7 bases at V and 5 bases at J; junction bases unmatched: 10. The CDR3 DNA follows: TGTGCCAGCACCCTCAGCGTGGACAGGGGGCACGAGCAGTACCTC. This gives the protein CASTLSVDRGHEQYL.

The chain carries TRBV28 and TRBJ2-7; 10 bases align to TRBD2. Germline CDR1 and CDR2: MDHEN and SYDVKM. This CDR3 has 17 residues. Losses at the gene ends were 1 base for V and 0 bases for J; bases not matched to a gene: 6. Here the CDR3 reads CASSLSIGLAASYEQYF. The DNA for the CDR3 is TGTGCCAGCAGTTTATCTATCGGACTAGCGGCCTCCTACGAGCAGTACTTC.

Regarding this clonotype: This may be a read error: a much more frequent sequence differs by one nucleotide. CDR3 loop: CASSEVRGRSYEQYF. The CDR3 DNA reads TGTGCCAGCAGTGAAGTCCGGGGCCGCTCCTACGAGCAGTACTTC. The chain links TRBV6-1 to TRBJ2-7; D possibly matches TRBD1 or TRBD2 (5 bases each). CDR1 is MNHNS, CDR2 SASEGT, per germline. V was clipped by 1 base and J by 0 bases, with 10 bases between them. The CDR3 extends over 15 amino acids.

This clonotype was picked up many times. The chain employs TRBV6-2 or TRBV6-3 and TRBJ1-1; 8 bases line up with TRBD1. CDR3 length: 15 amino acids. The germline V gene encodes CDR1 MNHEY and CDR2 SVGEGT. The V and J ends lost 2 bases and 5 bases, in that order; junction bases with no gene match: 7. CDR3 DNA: TGTGCCAGCAGTTACGCCGGACAGGGAAGGACTGAAGCTTTCTTT. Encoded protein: CASSYAGQGRTEAFF.

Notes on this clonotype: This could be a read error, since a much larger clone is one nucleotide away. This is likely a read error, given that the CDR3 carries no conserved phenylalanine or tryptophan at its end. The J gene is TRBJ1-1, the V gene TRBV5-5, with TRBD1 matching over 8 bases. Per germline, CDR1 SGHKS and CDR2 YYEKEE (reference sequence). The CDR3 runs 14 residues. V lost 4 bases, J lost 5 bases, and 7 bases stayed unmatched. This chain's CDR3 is CASSAGQGATEAFL. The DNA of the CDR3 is TGTGCCAGCAGCGCTGGGCAGGGGGCAACTGAAGCTTTCCTT.

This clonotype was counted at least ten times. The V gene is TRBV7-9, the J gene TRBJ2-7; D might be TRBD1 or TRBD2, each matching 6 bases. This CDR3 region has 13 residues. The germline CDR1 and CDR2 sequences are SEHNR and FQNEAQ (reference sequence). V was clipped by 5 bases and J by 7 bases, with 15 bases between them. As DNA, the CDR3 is TGTGCCAGCAGCCCGGGGGCCGCCAGTGAGCAGTACTTC. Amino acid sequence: CASSPGAASEQYF.

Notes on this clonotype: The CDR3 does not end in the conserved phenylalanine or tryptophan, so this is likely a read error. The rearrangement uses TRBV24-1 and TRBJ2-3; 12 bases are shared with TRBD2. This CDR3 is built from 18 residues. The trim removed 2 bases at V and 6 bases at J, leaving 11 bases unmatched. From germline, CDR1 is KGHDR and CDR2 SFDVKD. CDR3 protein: CATSDYGLAGTEADTQYV. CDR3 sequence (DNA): TGTGCCACCAGTGATTACGGACTAGCGGGGACAGAGGCGGATACGCAGTATGTT.

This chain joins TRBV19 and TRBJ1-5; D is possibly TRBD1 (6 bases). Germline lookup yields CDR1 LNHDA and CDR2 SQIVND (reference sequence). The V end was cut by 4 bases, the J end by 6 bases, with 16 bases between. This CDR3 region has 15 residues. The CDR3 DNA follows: TGTGCCAGTAGTAAGTATCTCGGGGGCGGTCAGCCCCAGCATTTT. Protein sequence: CASSKYLGGGQPQHF.

The CDR3: CASSYGQGIDTQYF. In nucleotides, the CDR3 is TGTGCCAGCAGTTATGGGCAGGGGATAGATACGCAGTATTTT. V is TRBV6-5 and J is TRBJ2-3; tentatively, D is TRBD1 (6 bases). Trimming cost V 3 bases and J 5 bases, with 12 bases left between them. CDR1 MNHEY and CDR2 SVGAGI come from the germline V gene. The CDR3 has 14 residues.

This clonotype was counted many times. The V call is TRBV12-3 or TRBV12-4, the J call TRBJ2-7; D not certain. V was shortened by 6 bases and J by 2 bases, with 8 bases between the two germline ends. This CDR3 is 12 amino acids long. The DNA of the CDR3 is TGTGCCAGCAGCCGCAGCCCCTACGAGCAGTACTTC. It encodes CASSRSPYEQYF.

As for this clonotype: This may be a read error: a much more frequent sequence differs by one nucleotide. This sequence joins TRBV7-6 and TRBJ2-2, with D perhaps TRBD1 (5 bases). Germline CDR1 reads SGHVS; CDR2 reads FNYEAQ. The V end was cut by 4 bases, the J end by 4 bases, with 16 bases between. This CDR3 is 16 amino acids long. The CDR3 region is CASSSAKTQGTGELFF. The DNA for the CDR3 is TGTGCCAGCAGCTCCGCAAAAACCCAGGGCACCGGGGAGCTGTTTTTT.

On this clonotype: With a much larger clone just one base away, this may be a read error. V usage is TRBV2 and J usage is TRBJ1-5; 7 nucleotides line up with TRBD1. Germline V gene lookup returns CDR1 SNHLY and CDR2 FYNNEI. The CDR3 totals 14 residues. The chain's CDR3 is CASTGTDSNEPQHF. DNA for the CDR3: TGTGCCAGCACTGGGACAGATAGCAATGAGCCCCAGCATTTT. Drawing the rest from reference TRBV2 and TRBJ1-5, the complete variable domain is EPEVTQTPSHQVTQMGQEVILRCVPISNHLYFYWYRQILGQKVEFLVSFYNNEISEKSEIFDDQFSVERPDGSNFTLKIRSTKLEDSAMYFCASTGTDSNEPQHFGDGTRLSIL.

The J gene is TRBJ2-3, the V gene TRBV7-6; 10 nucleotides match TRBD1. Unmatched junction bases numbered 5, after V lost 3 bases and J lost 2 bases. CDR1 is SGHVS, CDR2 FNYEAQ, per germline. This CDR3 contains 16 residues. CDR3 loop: CASSLGTGENTDTQYF. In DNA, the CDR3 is TGTGCCAGCAGCTTGGGGACAGGGGAGAACACAGATACGCAGTATTTT.

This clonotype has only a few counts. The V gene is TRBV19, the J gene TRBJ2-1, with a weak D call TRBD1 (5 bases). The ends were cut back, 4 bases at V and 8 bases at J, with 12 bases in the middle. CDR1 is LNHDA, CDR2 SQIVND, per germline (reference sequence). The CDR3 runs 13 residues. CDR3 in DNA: TGTGCCAGTAGTACCTACTTAGGGGATGAGCAGTTCTTC. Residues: CASSTYLGDEQFF.